This T cell receptor beta chain was recovered during a study of T cells in Graves' hyperthyroidism and ophthalmopathy. Study observations and caveats: Most expanded thyroid clonotypes above 0.001 recurred in blood. Ophthalmopathy was identified by the model a median roughly six months ahead of onset. Ophthalmopathy stood apart from stable hyperthyroidism in a 13 V-J model.

Germline loops: CDR1 SGHTA, CDR2 FQGNSA. The CDR3 has 12 residues. The germline V and J ends were trimmed by 6 bases and 4 bases, with 8 bases remaining between them. From RNA transcripts, TCR beta CDR3 regions were amplified. A first-round RT-PCR of the TCR CDR3 used the HTBI primer set. TCRdb independently ran MiXCR on the multiplex PCR reads; one entry per CDR3 protein. This table has more than 500,000 distinct CDR3 sequences, 46% appearing once. Those patients with uncontrolled infection, other autoimmune disease, pregnancy or lactation were excluded. This clonotype appeared a single time. Its antigen is still unknown.

The sample taken for sequencing was peripheral blood or thyroid tissue (not recorded which). The sequence was collected from an adult woman with Graves' disease, either hyperthyroidism or ophthalmopathy (not recorded which). The V and J genes are TRBV7-2 and TRBJ2-3; D not resolved. CDR3 sequence: CASRKGPDTQYF. The CDR3 nucleotides are TGTGCCAGCAGGAAAGGGCCAGATACGCAGTATTTT.